The 14 T cell receptor beta chains below all came from one sample that was sequenced in a study of OX40 agonist ivuxolimab in advanced cancers. Sequenced by immunoSEQ multiplex PCR; TCRdb stores in-frame clones only, minus some. Among some 100,000 clones, approximately 92% were seen once, and the ten largest hold around 3.3%. Material: CD4+ or CD8+ T cells sorted from blood, obtained in a trial of the OX40 agonist ivuxolimab. These receptor sequences come from an adult with an advanced solid tumor such as melanoma, head and neck, liver or kidney cancer.

The genes are TRBV5-1 and TRBJ2-5, with TRBD1 as a possible D gene (6 bases). CDR3 length equals 15 residues. The ends were cut back, 2 bases at V and 0 bases at J, with 11 bases in the middle. Germline V CDR1 and CDR2: SGHRS, YFSETQ. As DNA, the CDR3 is TGCGCCAGCAGCTTTACCCGGGACAACCAAGAGACCCAGTACTTC. Translated: CASSFTRDNQETQYF.

This clone was seen more than once but under ten times. Here the CDR3 reads CASSWGQGYEQYF. As DNA, the CDR3 is TGTGCCAGCAGTTGGGGACAGGGCTACGAGCAGTACTTC. The J gene is TRBJ2-7, the V gene TRBV27, with TRBD1 identical over 9 bases. CDR3 size: 13 residues. V lost 4 bases and J lost 3; bases outside the gene matches: 1. Germline CDR1 reads MNHEY; CDR2 reads SMNVEV (reference sequence).

The V gene is TRBV27, the J gene TRBJ1-5; D is uncertain. Germline CDR1 reads MNHEY; CDR2 reads SMNVEV (reference sequence). This CDR3 is built from 15 residues. V gave up 2 bases and J gave up 0 bases, with 8 bases separating them. Here the CDR3 DNA reads TGTGCCAGCAGTTTAGGTACTTATAGCAATCAGCCCCAGCATTTT. Amino acid sequence: CASSLGTYSNQPQHF.

The J gene is TRBJ2-3, the V gene TRBV19; TRBD2 aligns across 7 bases. The germline CDR1 and CDR2 sequences are LNHDA and SQIVND (reference sequence). This CDR3 region has 15 residues. V lost 4 bases, J lost 2 bases, and 6 bases stayed unmatched. Here the CDR3 DNA reads TGTGCCAGTAGTAACCGGGACTACGACACAGATACGCAGTATTTT. The encoded protein is CASSNRDYDTDTQYF.

This sequence joins TRBV5-1 and TRBJ2-5, with D possibly TRBD1 on 6 matching bases. From germline, CDR1 is SGHRS and CDR2 YFSETQ. This CDR3 spans 16 amino acids. Trimming took 1 base from V and 5 from J, leaving 18 bases between them. The CDR3 bases are TGCGCCAGCAGCTTGTATGGGGGCCTAGGTAGGGAGACCCAGTACTTC. This sequence encodes CASSLYGGLGRETQYF.

V usage is TRBV6-6 and J usage is TRBJ1-2; 7 nucleotides line up with TRBD1. From germline, CDR1 is MNHNY and CDR2 SVGAGI (reference sequence). The CDR3 runs to 15 residues. Trimming cost V 0 bases and J 4 bases; bases outside gene matches: 5. CDR3 DNA: TGTGCCAGCAGTTACTCCCAGGGGGTTTTCTATGGCTACACCTTC. This translates into CASSYSQGVFYGYTF.

This chain uses TRBV6-5 with TRBJ1-2; no clear D. V was pared by 2 bases and J by 2 bases, with 9 bases between. CDR1 and CDR2 from the germline V gene are MNHEY and SVGAGI. The CDR3 spans 14 residues. CDR3 sequence reads: CASSYAAGNYGYTF. The CDR3 DNA follows: TGTGCCAGCAGTTACGCGGCAGGAAACTATGGCTACACCTTC.

The V gene is TRBV29-1, the J gene TRBJ2-3, with 11 positions matching TRBD1. Germline V gene data show CDR1 as SQVTM and CDR2 as ANQGSEA. V lost 2 bases to trimming and J lost 5 bases; unmatched junction nucleotides: 9. This CDR3 comprises 16 residues. The CDR3 here is CSVEIIGQGAIDTQYF. The CDR3 bases are TGCAGCGTTGAAATTATAGGACAGGGGGCGATAGATACGCAGTATTTT.

This clone was observed a single time. The chain has TRBV27 and TRBJ1-1, with D perhaps matching TRBD1 (5 bases). The CDR3 totals 14 residues. CDR1 is MNHEY and CDR2 is SMNVEV in the germline V gene (reference sequence). V gave up 5 bases and J gave up 5 bases, with 15 bases separating them. The CDR3 bases are TGTGCCAGCAGTCGGGGACCTCTAGGGACTGAAGCTTTCTTT. This codes for CASSRGPLGTEAFF.

J is TRBJ2-1 and V is TRBV2; D remains ambiguous. Germline V gene sequence: CDR1 SNHLY, CDR2 FYNNEI. V lost 3 bases, J lost 7 bases, and 10 bases lay in between. There are 13 residues in the CDR3. The CDR3, as DNA: TGTGCCAGCAGTGATGGAATCCGAAATGAGCAGTTCTTC. This gives the protein CASSDGIRNEQFF.

This clone was picked up one time. J is TRBJ1-1 and V is TRBV20-1; no clear D. Germline CDR1 reads DFQATT; CDR2 reads SNEGSKA (reference sequence). Deletions cut 5 bases from V and 11 bases from J, with 15 bases between. There are 11 residues in the CDR3. The CDR3 sequence: CSALAENVAFF. The CDR3 coding sequence is TGCAGTGCTTTAGCCGAGAATGTGGCTTTCTTT.

J is TRBJ2-5 and V is TRBV30, with TRBD1 identical over 9 bases. Trimming at V came to 1 base and at J to 1 base, leaving 1 base not matched to a gene. The CDR3 length is 14 residues. Germline V gives CDR1 GTSNPN, CDR2 SVGIG (reference sequence). The CDR3 DNA is TGTGCCTGGAGTGGGGGACAGGGCCAAGAGACCCAGTACTTC. Amino acid sequence: CAWSGGQGQETQYF.

V and J are TRBV27 and TRBJ2-1, with TRBD1 identical over 8 bases. The germline V gene has CDR1 MNHEY and CDR2 SMNVEV (reference sequence). The CDR3 loop spans 15 amino acids. V was pared by 5 bases and J by 7 bases, with 10 bases of the junction left unmatched. This CDR3 reads CASSPDRAVGNEQFF. CDR3 coding DNA: TGTGCCAGCAGTCCGGACAGGGCTGTGGGGAATGAGCAGTTCTTC.

The V and J genes are TRBV28 and TRBJ1-4, with TRBD1 as a possible D gene (5 bases). The CDR3 sequence is 14 residues long. Per germline, CDR1 MDHEN and CDR2 SYDVKM. V was clipped by 6 bases and J by 5 bases, with 13 bases between them. The CDR3 here is CASRRTGRNEKLFF. The DNA for the CDR3 is TGTGCCAGCAGAAGAACAGGACGGAATGAAAAACTGTTTTTT.